The 2 T cell receptor beta chains in this list originate from one sample, sequenced in a study of T cells in Graves' hyperthyroidism and ophthalmopathy. Amplification of TCR beta CDR3 regions used RNA as the template. An initial round of RT-PCR targeting the TCR CDR3 relied on the HTBI primer set. TCRdb processed the multiplex PCR reads anew with MiXCR; each CDR3 protein has one entry. The sample consists of 380,000 or so distinct CDR3 sequences, 13% of them appearing once. Source material: blood. The receptors shown here come from a young man with Graves' hyperthyroidism that later progressed to Graves' ophthalmopathy.

The chain joins TRBV4-1 to TRBJ1-1; possible D gene TRBD1, 6 bases. The CDR3 is made up of 14 amino acids. V lost 1 base and J 3 bases, leaving 9 bases between the germline ends. Germline CDR1 MGHRA, CDR2 YSYEKL. The CDR3 is CASSQGGQYTEAFF. The DNA for the CDR3 is TGCGCCAGCAGCCAAGGCGGACAGTACACTGAAGCTTTCTTT.

Concerning this clonotype: A much larger clone differs by one base, so this may be a read error. The chain has TRBV18 and TRBJ1-6, with a possible D match to TRBD1 (5 bases). The length of the CDR3 is 14 residues. CDR1 and CDR2 from the germline V gene are KGHSH and LQKENI. CDR3 nucleotides: TGTGACAGCTCACCCCGAGGGGATAATTCACCCCTCCACTTT. Protein product: CDSSPRGDNSPLHF.